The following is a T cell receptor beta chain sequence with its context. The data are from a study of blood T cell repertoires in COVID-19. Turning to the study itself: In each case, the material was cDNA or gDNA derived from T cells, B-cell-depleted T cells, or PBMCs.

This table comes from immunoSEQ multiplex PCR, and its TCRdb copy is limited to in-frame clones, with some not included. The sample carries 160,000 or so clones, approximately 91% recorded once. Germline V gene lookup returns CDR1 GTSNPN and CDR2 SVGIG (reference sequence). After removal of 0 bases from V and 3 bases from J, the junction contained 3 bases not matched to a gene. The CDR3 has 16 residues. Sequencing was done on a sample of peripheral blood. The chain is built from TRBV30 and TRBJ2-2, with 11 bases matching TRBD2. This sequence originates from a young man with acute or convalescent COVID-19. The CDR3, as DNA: TGTGCCTGGAGTGTACCTAGCGGGGGGTACACCGGGGAGCTGTTTTTT. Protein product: CAWSVPSGGYTGELFF.